A selection of T cell receptor beta chains follows, all from one sample in a study of Graves' ophthalmopathy and Graves' hyperthyroidism. Each CDR3 protein is one row after TCRdb ran MiXCR on the multiplex PCR reads. The sample holds 900,000 to 1,200,000 distinct CDR3 sequences, roughly 35% seen once. The sample taken for sequencing was peripheral blood or thyroid tissue (not recorded which). Every receptor here comes from an adult man with Graves' hyperthyroidism. The CDR3 runs from the conserved cysteine through the conserved F or W. Fields, in order: clone size, J gene, V gene, D gene, CDR3 length, CDR3 protein, CDR3 DNA. D genes are given only for firm matches. Clone size, where shown, is once, few, many, or a class for clones that have expanded.

- | TRBJ1-1 | TRBV20-1 | - | 12 | CSASMGGTEAFF | TGCAGTGCTAGCATGGGGGGGACTGAAGCTTTCTTT
- | TRBJ2-7 | TRBV7-2 | - | 14 | CASSPPVGGYEQYF | TGTGCCAGCAGCCCCCCAGTCGGGGGCTACGAGCAGTACTTC
many | TRBJ1-6 | TRBV20-1 | TRBD1 | 18 | CSARDVRSGTAKNSPLHF | TGCAGTGCTAGAGATGTCCGATCCGGGACAGCGAAGAATTCACCCCTCCACTTT
- | TRBJ1-2 | TRBV10-2 | - | 13 | CASSEPDRPGYTF | TGCGCCAGCAGTGAGCCGGACCGCCCTGGCTACACCTTC
- | TRBJ1-1 | TRBV7-9 | TRBD1 | 18 | CASSSPTTVTTGDTEAFF | TGTGCCAGCAGCTCCCCCACGACCGTTACGACAGGGGACACTGAAGCTTTCTTT
many | TRBJ1-6 | TRBV20-1 | - | 14 | CSASNGPYNSPLHF | TGCAGTGCTAGTAATGGTCCTTATAATTCACCCCTCCACTTT
many | TRBJ1-2 | TRBV19 | - | 15 | CASSMVSRESYGYTF | TGTGCCAGTAGTATGGTTTCCAGAGAAAGCTATGGCTACACCTTC
many | TRBJ2-5 | TRBV7-2 | - | 11 | CASTKQETQYF | TGTGCCAGCACCAAGCAAGAGACCCAGTACTTC
- | TRBJ2-7 | TRBV9 | TRBD1 | 18 | CASSQDPLGQANRDEQYF | TGTGCCAGCAGCCAAGATCCCCTGGGACAGGCAAATCGGGACGAGCAGTACTTC
- | TRBJ2-2 | TRBV12-3/TRBV12-4 | TRBD2 | 17 | CASIQVAGGLNTGELFF | TGTGCCAGCATCCAAGTAGCGGGAGGCCTAAACACCGGGGAGCTGTTTTTT
- | TRBJ2-3 | TRBV11-2 | - | 15 | CASSLVWGRGDTQYF | TGTGCCAGCAGCTTAGTATGGGGACGTGGAGATACGCAGTATTTT
- | TRBJ2-5 | TRBV7-9 | - | 11 | CASSGRTVQYF | TGTGCCAGCAGCGGGCGGACAGTCCAGTACTTC
many | TRBJ1-5 | TRBV11-2 | TRBD1 | 12 | CASSGRTGRQHF | TGTGCCAGCAGCGGAAGGACAGGCCGGCAGCATTTT
many | TRBJ2-7 | TRBV19 | - | 15 | CASSARTVGTLEQYF | TGTGCCAGTAGTGCCAGGACAGTCGGGACCCTCGAGCAGTACTTC
many | TRBJ1-1 | TRBV11-2 | - | 15 | CASSPPGGTNTEAFF | TGTGCCAGCAGCCCACCGGGCGGGACGAACACTGAAGCTTTCTTT
- | TRBJ1-2 | TRBV12-3/TRBV12-4 | - | 14 | CASSFSANNYGYTF | TGTGCCAGCAGCTTTTCCGCGAATAACTATGGCTACACCTTC
once | TRBJ1-2 | TRBV7-9 | - | 14 | CASSWQDGTYGYTF | TGCGCCAGCAGCTGGCAGGACGGAACCTATGGCTACACCTTC
many | TRBJ1-2 | TRBV29-1 | - | 13 | CSVEVRGIGGYTF | TGCAGCGTTGAAGTCAGGGGCATAGGTGGCTACACCTTC
- | TRBJ1-6 | TRBV2 | - | 14 | CASSEQGLRSPLHF | TGTGCCAGCAGTGAGCAGGGATTACGGTCACCCCTCCACTTT
many | TRBJ1-5 | TRBV7-8 | TRBD1 | 14 | CASSFRGRDQPQHF | TGTGCCAGCAGCTTCAGGGGGCGCGATCAGCCCCAGCATTTT
- | TRBJ2-6 | TRBV7-3 | - | 17 | CASSSSGGATGANVLTF | TGTGCCAGCAGCTCGTCCGGGGGTGCCACCGGGGCCAACGTCCTGACTTTC
many | TRBJ1-3 | TRBV15 | - | 16 | CATSRARIVSGNTIYF | TGTGCCACCAGCAGAGCCCGTATAGTTTCTGGAAACACCATATATTTT
- | TRBJ2-2 | TRBV20-1 | TRBD1 | 14 | CSATGTGNTGELFF | TGCAGTGCTACCGGGACAGGGAACACCGGGGAGCTGTTTTTT
few | TRBJ1-4 | TRBV12-3/TRBV12-4 | TRBD1 | 17 | CASRPAPGTATNEKLFF | TGTGCCAGCAGACCCGCGCCCGGGACAGCAACTAATGAAAAATTGTTTTTT
- | TRBJ1-4 | TRBV4-3 | - | 16 | CASSQEGGTTNEKLFF | TGCGCCAGCAGCCAAGAGGGCGGGACAACTAATGAAAAACTGTTTTTT
- | TRBJ2-1 | TRBV29-1 | TRBD1 | 13 | CSVEGGQGNEQFF | TGCAGCGTTGAAGGTGGACAGGGCAATGAGCAGTTCTTC
few | TRBJ2-2 | TRBV19 | - | 13 | CASSGQATGELFF | TGTGCCAGTAGTGGGCAGGCCACCGGGGAGCTGTTTTTT
- | TRBJ2-5 | TRBV7-2 | TRBD1 | 17 | CASSGRDRGYNQETRYF | TGTGCCAGCAGCGGGCGGGACAGGGGGTACAACCAAGAGACCCGGTACTTC